Below, 2 T cell receptor beta chains from the same sample are listed, as sequenced in a study of blood T cells in healthy people across ages. Through a sample-barcoded 5' primer and a J-beta primer mix, a second PCR was run for roughly 7 to 11 cycles. TCRdb re-called the 5' RACE reads with MiXCR, one entry per CDR3 protein. This sample has 1.5 million or so distinct CDR3 sequences, with 42% found just once. The sequenced material came from blood. Source of these receptors: a woman aged 18-29 years in good health.

The rearrangement uses TRBV7-2 and TRBJ2-5, with D perhaps TRBD2 (5 bases). The CDR3 is 16 amino acids. V was clipped by 4 bases and J by 3 bases, with 18 bases between them. Germline CDR1 and CDR2: SGHTA and FQGNSA. The CDR3, as DNA: TGTGCCAGCAGCTCCCCCGACCTAGGACTTGAAGAGACCCAGTACTTC. Translated, it gives CASSSPDLGLEETQYF.

The V and J genes are TRBV27 and TRBJ1-4, with 12 bases identical to TRBD1. J was trimmed by 0 bases and V by 3 bases; bases with no gene match: 8. Germline CDR1 is MNHEY and CDR2 is SMNVEV (reference sequence). The CDR3 is 19 amino acids. CDR3 sequence reads: CASSLGTGGFGPTNEKLFF. As DNA, the CDR3 is TGTGCCAGCAGTTTGGGGACAGGGGGCTTCGGGCCAACTAATGAAAAACTGTTTTTT.